The 4 T cell receptor beta chains below were found in one sample sequenced in a study of vaccination and CD4 T cells after COVID-19. MiXCR, run by TCRdb on the PCR reads, gives a single entry per CDR3 protein. The data hold 15,000 to 20,000 distinct CDR3 sequences, with around three fifths observed a single time. The source material was CD4+ T cells from blood, sampled after SARS-CoV-2 vaccination. These receptor sequences come from a human donor who had recovered from COVID-19.

This clonotype was seen only a few times. The V call is TRBV2, the J call TRBJ2-7, with D possibly TRBD1 on 6 matching bases. The V gene lost 8 bases and the J gene lost 0 bases, with 11 bases spanning the gap. The CDR3 is 13 residues long. Germline values: CDR1 SNHLY, CDR2 FYNNEI. The CDR3 DNA reads as TGTGCCAGCCGACAGGACAGCTCCTACGAGCAGTACTTC. It yields the protein CASRQDSSYEQYF.

This clonotype has only a few counts. The genes are TRBV6-4 and TRBJ2-3; 7 positions match TRBD2. In germline, CDR1 is MRHNA, CDR2 SNTAGT. The CDR3 is 15 amino acids. Trimming removed 6 bases from V and 2 bases from J; junction bases left unmatched: 8. CDR3 DNA sequence: TGTGCCAGCAGCCAGCGGGGATCCTACACAGATACGCAGTATTTT. Protein sequence: CASSQRGSYTDTQYF.

As for this clonotype: Germline and junction disagree at one end, which may indicate a read error. V gene TRBV9 combines with J gene TRBJ1-2, with D possibly matching TRBD1 (6 bases). Germline CDR1 SGDLS, CDR2 YYNGEE. The CDR3 has 13 residues. As DNA, the CDR3 is TGTGCCAGCAGCGTAGATTACAGGGACGGTAGGTCCTTC. Residues: CASSVDYRDGRSF.

The rearrangement uses TRBV6-5 and TRBJ2-7, with D unclear. Germline V gene lookup returns CDR1 MNHEY and CDR2 SVGAGI. This CDR3 spans 14 amino acids. V was trimmed by 4 bases and J by 10 bases, leaving 20 bases between them. Here the CDR3 reads CASSSQWPQPTQYF. The CDR3, as DNA: TGTGCCAGCAGTTCACAGTGGCCTCAACCCACCCAGTACTTC.